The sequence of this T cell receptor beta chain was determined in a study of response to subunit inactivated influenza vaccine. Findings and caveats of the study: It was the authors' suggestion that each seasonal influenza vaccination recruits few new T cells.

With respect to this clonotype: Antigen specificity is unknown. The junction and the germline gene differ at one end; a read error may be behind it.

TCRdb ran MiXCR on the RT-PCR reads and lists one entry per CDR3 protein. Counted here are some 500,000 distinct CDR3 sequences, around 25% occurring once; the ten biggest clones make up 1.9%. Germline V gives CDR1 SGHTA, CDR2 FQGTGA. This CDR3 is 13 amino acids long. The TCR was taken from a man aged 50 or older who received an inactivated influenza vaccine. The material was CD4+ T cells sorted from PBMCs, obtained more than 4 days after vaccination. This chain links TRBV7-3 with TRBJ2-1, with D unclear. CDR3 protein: CASSADSDNEQFF. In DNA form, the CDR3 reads TGTGCCAGCAGTGCTGACTCCGACAATGAGCAGTTCTTC.